What follows are 12 T cell receptor beta chains derived from one specimen sequenced in a study of CD8+ T cells in alopecia areata. The authors extracted RNA and reverse transcribed it into cDNA as the sequencing template. Profiled with immunoSEQ multiplex PCR; TCRdb holds only in-frame clones, not every one. The sample has under 350,000 clones, nearly 60% seen once; the top ten hold more than 1.5%. Treatment of the sample: oral pan-JAK inhibitor, 5-10 mg twice daily. This sample comprised CD4+ T cells sorted from blood, obtained at week 24, from a patient treated with tofacitinib. The receptors here all came from a human donor with alopecia areata.

The chain carries TRBV2 and TRBJ1-2, with D tentatively TRBD1 (5 bases). Deletions cut 8 bases from V and 6 bases from J, with 7 bases between. CDR1 SNHLY and CDR2 FYNNEI come from the germline V gene. The CDR3 runs to 10 residues. The CDR3 protein is CASGTDGYTF. Written as DNA, the CDR3 is TGTGCCAGCGGGACGGATGGCTACACCTTC. The full variable domain, in which reference TRBV2 and TRBJ1-2 provide the parts outside the CDR3, is EPEVTQTPSHQVTQMGQEVILRCVPISNHLYFYWYRQILGQKVEFLVSFYNNEISEKSEIFDDQFSVERPDGSNFTLKIRSTKLEDSAMYFCASGTDGYTFGSGTRLTVV.

This chain links TRBV7-3 with TRBJ2-2; no clear D gene. Germline V gene data show CDR1 as SGHTA and CDR2 as FQGTGA. CDR3 length: 16 amino acids. Deletions cut 2 bases from V and 1 base from J, with 11 bases between. CDR3 sequence reads: CASSLLSVGNTGELFF. CDR3 nucleotides: TGTGCCAGCAGCTTACTATCGGTTGGGAACACCGGGGAGCTGTTTTTT.

V usage is TRBV28 and J usage is TRBJ2-5; TRBD1 or TRBD2 may be the D gene (7 bases each). The length of the CDR3 is 14 residues. CDR1 and CDR2 from the germline V gene are MDHEN and SYDVKM. V was cut by 6 bases and J by 5 bases, with 16 bases left in between. The CDR3 coding sequence is TGTGCCAGCAGCCCAGGGGGAGGGGAGGAGACCCAGTACTTC. Amino acid sequence: CASSPGGGEETQYF.

The gene calls are TRBV27 and TRBJ1-5, with D perhaps TRBD1 (6 bases). Germline-derived CDR1 and CDR2 are MNHEY and SMNVEV (reference sequence). The CDR3 is 14 residues long. The V gene lost 5 bases and the J gene lost 7 bases, with 15 bases spanning the gap. This CDR3 reads CASSASGGWQPQHF. In nucleotides, the CDR3 is TGTGCCAGCAGTGCTTCGGGGGGCTGGCAGCCCCAGCATTTT.

This chain joins TRBV7-8 and TRBJ2-7, with D tentatively TRBD1 (5 bases). There are 14 residues in the CDR3. CDR1 is SGHVS and CDR2 is FQNEAQ in the germline V gene. V gave up 4 bases and J gave up 4 bases, with 14 bases separating them. The CDR3 is CASSSVGLGYEQYF. In nucleotides, the CDR3 is TGTGCCAGCAGCTCGGTGGGGCTTGGTTACGAGCAGTACTTC.

The chain is built from TRBV7-2 and TRBJ1-2; the match to TRBD1 covers 9 bases. This CDR3 is 15 amino acids long. Germline V lookup: CDR1 SGHTA, CDR2 FQGNSA. V gave up 0 bases and J gave up 8 bases; unmatched junction bases: 7. The CDR3 DNA is TGTGCCAGCAGCTTAGCGGGACAGGGTTTGGGAGGCTACACCTTC. The encoded protein is CASSLAGQGLGGYTF. The complete variable domain, with remaining parts taken from reference TRBV7-2 and TRBJ1-2, reads GAGVSQSPSNKVTEKGKDVELRCDPISGHTALYWYRQSLGQGLEFLIYFQGNSAPDKSGLPSDRFSAERTGGSVSTLTIQRTQQEDSAVYLCASSLAGQGLGGYTFGSGTRLTVV.

V is TRBV29-1 and J is TRBJ2-5, with TRBD1 matching 9 bases. V lost 7 bases to trimming and J lost 5 bases; unmatched junction nucleotides: 14. The germline CDR1 and CDR2 sequences are SQVTM and ANQGSEA. This CDR3 region has 15 residues. The CDR3 DNA is TGCAGCGCTGGAGGAGGGGGACAGGGATTGGAGACCCAGTACTTC. Translated, it gives CSAGGGGQGLETQYF.

This clone came up a few times. The CDR3 DNA reads TGTGCCAGCAGTCTACTAACAGCCTCCTCTGGAAACACCATATATTTT. Amino acid sequence: CASSLLTASSGNTIYF. This sequence joins TRBV28 and TRBJ1-3; D ambiguous. The CDR3 sequence is 16 residues long. V lost 5 bases to trimming and J lost 0 bases, with 14 bases between them. The germline CDR1 and CDR2 sequences are MDHEN and SYDVKM.

This clone has only one observation. V is TRBV5-1 and J is TRBJ2-5; D is possibly TRBD2 (5 bases). V dropped 4 bases and J dropped 5 bases, with 9 bases sitting between them. This CDR3 has 12 residues. CDR1 is SGHRS, CDR2 YFSETQ, per germline. The CDR3 nucleotides read TGCGCCAGCAGCGAGGGTCAGGAGACCCAGTACTTC. The encoded protein is CASSEGQETQYF. Complete variable domain (other parts from reference TRBV5-1 and TRBJ2-5): KAGVTQTPRYLIKTRGQQVTLSCSPISGHRSVSWYQQTPGQGLQFLFEYFSETQRNKGNFPGRFSGRQFSNSRSEMNVSTLELGDSALYLCASSEGQETQYFGPGTRLLVL.

The rearrangement joins TRBV5-1 to TRBJ2-2; 7 nucleotides align to TRBD1. Germline V CDR1 and CDR2: SGHRS, YFSETQ. CDR3 length equals 15 residues. Trimming cost V 4 bases and J 4 bases; bases outside gene matches: 7. Here the CDR3 DNA reads TGCGCCAGCAGCCTGACCAACAGGGGCACCGGGGAGCTGTTTTTT. Protein: CASSLTNRGTGELFF.

The rearrangement uses TRBV11-2 and TRBJ2-2; D is undetermined. Germline lookup yields CDR1 SGHAT and CDR2 FQNNGV. CDR3 size: 14 residues. V was shortened by 5 bases and J by 5 bases, with 12 bases between the two germline ends. The CDR3 coding sequence is TGTGCCAGCAGCCCTGATCGACGAACCGGGGAGCTGTTTTTT. Protein: CASSPDRRTGELFF.

This clone has just one count. The rearrangement joins TRBV5-1 to TRBJ2-5; D not certain. The CDR3 is 14 residues long. Looked up from germline, CDR1 is SGHRS and CDR2 is YFSETQ. With 1 base removed from V and 5 bases from J, the gap between germline ends came to 12 bases. The CDR3 loop reads CASSLYHARETQYF. The CDR3 DNA reads as TGCGCCAGCAGCTTGTATCACGCCAGGGAGACCCAGTACTTC.